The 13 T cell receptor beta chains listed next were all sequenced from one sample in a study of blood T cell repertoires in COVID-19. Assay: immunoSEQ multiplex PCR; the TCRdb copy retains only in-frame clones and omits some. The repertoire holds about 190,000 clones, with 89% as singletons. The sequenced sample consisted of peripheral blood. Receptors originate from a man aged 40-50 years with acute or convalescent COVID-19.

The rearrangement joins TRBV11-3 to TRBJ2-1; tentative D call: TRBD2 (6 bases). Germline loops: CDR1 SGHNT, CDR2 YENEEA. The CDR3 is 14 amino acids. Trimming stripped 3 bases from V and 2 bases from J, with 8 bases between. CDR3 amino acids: CASSLGGTYNEQFF. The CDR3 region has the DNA TGTGCCAGCAGCTTGGGGGGAACCTACAATGAGCAGTTCTTC.

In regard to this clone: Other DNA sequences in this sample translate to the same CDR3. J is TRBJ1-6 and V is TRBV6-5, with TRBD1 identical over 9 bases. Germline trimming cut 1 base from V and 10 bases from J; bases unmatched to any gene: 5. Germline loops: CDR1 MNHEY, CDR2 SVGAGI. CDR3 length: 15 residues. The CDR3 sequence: CASSYWGQGNSPLHF. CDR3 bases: TGTGCCAGCAGTTACTGGGGACAGGGAAACTCACCCCTCCACTTT.

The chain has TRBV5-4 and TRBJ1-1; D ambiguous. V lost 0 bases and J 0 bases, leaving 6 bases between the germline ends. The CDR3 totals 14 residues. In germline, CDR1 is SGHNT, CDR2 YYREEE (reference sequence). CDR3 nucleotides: TGTGCCAGCAGCTTGGACAGCATGAACACTGAAGCTTTCTTT. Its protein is CASSLDSMNTEAFF.

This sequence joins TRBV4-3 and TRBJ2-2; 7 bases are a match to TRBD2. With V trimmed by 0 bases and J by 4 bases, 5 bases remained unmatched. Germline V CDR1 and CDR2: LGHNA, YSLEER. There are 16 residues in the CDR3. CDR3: CASSQDGLEPTGELFF. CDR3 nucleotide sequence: TGCGCCAGCAGCCAAGATGGACTAGAACCCACCGGGGAGCTGTTTTTT.

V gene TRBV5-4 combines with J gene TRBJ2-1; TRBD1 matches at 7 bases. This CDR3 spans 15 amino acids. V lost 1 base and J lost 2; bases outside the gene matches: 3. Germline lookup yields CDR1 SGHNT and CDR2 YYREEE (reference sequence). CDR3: CASSLPRGTYNEQFF. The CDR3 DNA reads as TGTGCCAGCAGCTTGCCCAGGGGGACCTACAATGAGCAGTTCTTC.

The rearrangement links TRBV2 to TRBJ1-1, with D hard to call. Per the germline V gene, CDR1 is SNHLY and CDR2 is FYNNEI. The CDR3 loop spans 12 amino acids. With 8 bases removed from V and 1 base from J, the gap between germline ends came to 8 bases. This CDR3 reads CASCVANTEAFF. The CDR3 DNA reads TGTGCCAGCTGCGTAGCGAACACTGAAGCTTTCTTT.

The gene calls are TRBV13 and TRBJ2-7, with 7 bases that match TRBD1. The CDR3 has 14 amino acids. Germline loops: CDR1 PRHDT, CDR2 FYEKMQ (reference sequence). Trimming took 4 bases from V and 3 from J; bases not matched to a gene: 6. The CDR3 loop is CASSSPGQRYEQYF. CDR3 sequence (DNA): TGTGCCAGCAGCTCCCCGGGACAGCGCTACGAGCAGTACTTC.

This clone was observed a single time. The CDR3 coding sequence is TGCGCCAGCAGCTTAGTAGATGGCACAGATACGCAGTATTTT. Residues: CASSLVDGTDTQYF. The chain joins TRBV5-1 to TRBJ2-3; D unresolved. The CDR3 consists of 14 residues. The V gene's germline CDR1 is SGHRS and CDR2 YFSETQ. Trimming removed 2 bases from V and 1 base from J, with 8 bases in between.

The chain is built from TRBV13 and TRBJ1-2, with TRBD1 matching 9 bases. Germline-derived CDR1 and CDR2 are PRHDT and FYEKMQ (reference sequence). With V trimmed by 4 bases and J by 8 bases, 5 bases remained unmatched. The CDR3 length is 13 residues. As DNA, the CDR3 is TGTGCCAGCAGCTCGGGACAGGGAAACGGCTACACCTTC. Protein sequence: CASSSGQGNGYTF.

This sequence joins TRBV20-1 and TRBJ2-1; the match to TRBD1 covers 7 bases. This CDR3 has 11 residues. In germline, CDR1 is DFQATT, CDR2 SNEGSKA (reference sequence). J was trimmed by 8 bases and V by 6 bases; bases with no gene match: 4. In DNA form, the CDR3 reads TGCAGTGCCGTCACAGGGGATGAGCAGTTCTTC. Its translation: CSAVTGDEQFF.

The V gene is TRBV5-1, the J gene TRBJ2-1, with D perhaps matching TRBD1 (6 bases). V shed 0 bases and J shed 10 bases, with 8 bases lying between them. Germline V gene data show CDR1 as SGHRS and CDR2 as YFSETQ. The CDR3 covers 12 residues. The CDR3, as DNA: TGCGCCAGCAGCTTGGGGACAGCCGAGCAGTTCTTC. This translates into CASSLGTAEQFF.

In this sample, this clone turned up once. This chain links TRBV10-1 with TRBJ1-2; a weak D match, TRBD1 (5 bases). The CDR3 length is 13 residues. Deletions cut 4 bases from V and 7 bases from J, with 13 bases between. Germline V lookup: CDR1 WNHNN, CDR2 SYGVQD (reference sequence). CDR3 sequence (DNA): TGCGCCAGCAGTGGTTCCAGGGTTGCTGGCTACACCTTC. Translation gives CASSGSRVAGYTF.

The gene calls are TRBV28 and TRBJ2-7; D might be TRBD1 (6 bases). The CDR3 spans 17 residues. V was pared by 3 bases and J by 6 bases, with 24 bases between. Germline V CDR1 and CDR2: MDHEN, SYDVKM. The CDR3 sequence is CASSFRQVALILGEQYF. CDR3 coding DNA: TGTGCCAGCAGTTTCAGACAGGTGGCCCTTATCCTCGGCGAGCAGTACTTC.